This paragraph reports one TCR beta chain. This specimen belongs to a study of blood T cell repertoires in COVID-19. As originally analysed: Estimation of nucleated cell counts was performed using reference gene primer amplification. Assay: immunoSEQ multiplex PCR; the TCRdb copy retains only in-frame clones and omits some. That table gives V, J and clone size, and the DNA gave D and trimming. The sample shows 200,000 to 250,000 clones, about nine tenths of them seen only once. Participant ages covered roughly 18 to 89 years across about two dozen US areas. Researchers sorted participants into cohorts using their self-reported clinical history. Germline V gene sequence: CDR1 MNHEY, CDR2 SVGEGT. The CDR3 runs to 18 residues. The J segment lost 0 bases and the V segment lost 5 bases, leaving 9 bases of the junction unmatched.

This chain uses TRBV6-2 or TRBV6-3 with TRBJ2-7, with TRBD2 identical over 14 bases. Sequenced sample: PBMCs or T cells enriched from blood (not recorded which). The TCR originated in a woman in her 30s with acute COVID-19. The DNA of the CDR3 is TGTGCCAGCAGTCAGACTAGCGGGAGGGCCCGGGACTCCTACGAGCAGTACTTC. Translation gives CASSQTSGRARDSYEQYF.